The T cell receptor beta chain described here comes from a study of early T cells in non-severe SARS-CoV-2 infection (dated by TCRdb to the early 2020s). For the study in its entirety: Bulk RNA from unsorted whole blood was used for TCR sequencing, so alpha and beta chains could not be paired. General findings and caveats noted by the study authors: VDJdb matching was skewed toward anti-spike CD8 responses and likely underestimated virus-specific expansions by missing private and CD4 specificities.

Set within a cohort of healthcare workers in London, UK, this nested case-control study involved weekly PCR testing of nasopharyngeal swabs along with blood sampling. Healthcare workers were recruited between 23 and 31 March 2020, during the week of the UK lockdown, and were followed weekly for up to roughly 15 weeks. Including the terminal cysteine and phenylalanine, the CDR3 comprises 14 residues. Only CDR3 DNA is held: 42 bases, read in frame from base 1. Deletion took 6 bases off V and 3 bases off J, with a span of 18 bases between the germline ends. Taken from the germline V gene, the CDR1 and CDR2 loops are SQVTM and ANQGSEA. Library preparation was by 5' RACE. Sequencing was carried out with a NextSeq 500. To correct for sequencing error and PCR bias, the TCR library protocol tagged individual cDNA molecules with unique molecular identifiers. Both TCR alpha and beta chains were sequenced, and tight co-correlation was observed between alpha and beta sequence abundances in each sample. As for the authors' bioinformatics: Decombinator V4 was used to annotate the V gene, J gene and CDR3 of the TCR sequences. TCRs were defined as expanded if a significant change between any two time points was detected under a Poisson model with p below 0.0001. TCR abundances were normalised to the total number of TCRs sequenced per sample and expressed as counts per million. MAIT TCRs were defined by TRAV1-2 paired with TRAJ12, TRAJ20 or TRAJ33, and iNKT TCRs by TRAV10 paired with TRAJ18. A search of VDJdb, accessed on 1 November 2021, was run for TCRs annotated to CMV, EBV and SARS-CoV-2, with TCRs annotated for multiple antigens excluded. TCRdb's own reprocessing of the public reads used fastp at Q25 and MiXCR and kept productive beta chains. Rows are combined by CDR3 protein, so each entry shows the most common genes and DNA. For this entry, the V and J calls and clone size follow TCRdb and not the study's own pipeline. The sample table contains tens of thousands of distinct CDR3 sequences; only one count was recorded for more than 9.5% of them. The ten top clones hold around 13% of the sample.

In regard to this clonotype: Its antigen specificity is not known. No per-base quality is available; no much larger clone lies one base away.

The receptor was derived from an adult who was a healthcare worker with PCR-confirmed SARS-CoV-2 infection or an uninfected control (not recorded which). Material: whole blood. This sequence uses TRBV29-1 and TRBJ2-7; possibly the D gene is TRBD1, per 5 matching bases. The nucleotides are TGCAGCGTCCGAACCCAGGACAAGAACTACGAGCAGTACTTC. It codes for CSVRTQDKNYEQYF.